A selection of T cell receptor beta chains follows, all from one sample in a study of blood T cell repertoires in COVID-19. The protocol was immunoSEQ multiplex PCR, while the TCRdb copy is restricted to in-frame clones and leaves out a portion. The sample lists approximately 73,000 clones; about 89% were seen once. Source material: peripheral blood. These receptor sequences come from an older woman with acute or convalescent COVID-19. Both conserved end residues are part of each CDR3. Fields, in order: V gene, J gene, D gene, clone size, CDR3 DNA, CDR3 protein. A D gene is named only where the DNA matches it firmly. Size values are once, few and many counts, or a class for expanded clones, and some rows have none.

TRBV7-8	TRBJ2-5	TRBD1	-	TGTGCCAGCAGCTCCCGACAGGGTGGAGAGACCCAGTACTTC	CASSSRQGGETQYF
TRBV27	TRBJ2-1	TRBD2	-	TGTGCCAGCACCCAGGCGGGGGGATACAATGAGCAGTTCTTC	CASTQAGGYNEQFF
TRBV5-4	TRBJ1-2	-	-	TGTGCCAGCAGCCCCATCCTGGACACAGACGTCTATGGCTACACCTTC	CASSPILDTDVYGYTF
TRBV25-1	TRBJ1-2	-	-	TGTGCCGCCGGGACTTCGTTTGGCTACACCTTC	CAAGTSFGYTF
TRBV6-4	TRBJ2-1	-	-	TGTGCCAGCAGTGACCCACTATTCGGGGGTGAGCAGTTCTTC	CASSDPLFGGEQFF
TRBV7-3	TRBJ2-3	-	-	TGTGCCAGCAGCTTAGATGGTGGAGGGATAACAGATACGCAGTATTTT	CASSLDGGGITDTQYF
TRBV5-1	TRBJ2-7	TRBD2	-	TGCGCCAGCAGCTTGGCCGTGGATACTAGCGGGGCCTACGAGCAGTACTTC	CASSLAVDTSGAYEQYF
TRBV19	TRBJ1-1	-	-	TGTGCCAGTAGTATACAGGTGAACACTGAAGCTTTCTTT	CASSIQVNTEAFF
TRBV5-1	TRBJ2-3	TRBD1	-	TGCGCCAGCAGGCCAGGGGGCTCAGATACGCAGTATTTT	CASRPGGSDTQYF
TRBV6-5	TRBJ2-3	TRBD2	-	TGTGCCAGCAGTTACGTAGCGGGAGTTGCAGATACGCAGTATTTT	CASSYVAGVADTQYF
TRBV2	TRBJ1-1	-	-	TGTGCCAGCAGAGTCGACAGTTATGCGACTGAAGCTTTCTTT	CASRVDSYATEAFF
TRBV2	TRBJ1-1	-	-	TGTGCCAGCAGTGAGGGCCAGGGGTGGGCTTTCTTT	CASSEGQGWAFF
TRBV28	TRBJ1-4	TRBD1	-	TGTGCCAGCACAGGGGGAACTAATGAAAAACTGTTTTTT	CASTGGTNEKLFF
TRBV21-1	TRBJ1-1	-	once	TGTGCCAGCAGCAAAGTAGGGGAAGCAGCTGAAGCTTTCTTT	CASSKVGEAAEAFF
TRBV7-3	TRBJ1-1	-	-	TGTGCCAGCAGCTTAGAGGGGACTGGTGAAGCTTTCTTT	CASSLEGTGEAFF
TRBV15	TRBJ2-2	TRBD2	once	TGTGCCACCAGCAGAGACCAGCGGGAAGTCGGGGAGCTGTTTTTT	CATSRDQREVGELFF